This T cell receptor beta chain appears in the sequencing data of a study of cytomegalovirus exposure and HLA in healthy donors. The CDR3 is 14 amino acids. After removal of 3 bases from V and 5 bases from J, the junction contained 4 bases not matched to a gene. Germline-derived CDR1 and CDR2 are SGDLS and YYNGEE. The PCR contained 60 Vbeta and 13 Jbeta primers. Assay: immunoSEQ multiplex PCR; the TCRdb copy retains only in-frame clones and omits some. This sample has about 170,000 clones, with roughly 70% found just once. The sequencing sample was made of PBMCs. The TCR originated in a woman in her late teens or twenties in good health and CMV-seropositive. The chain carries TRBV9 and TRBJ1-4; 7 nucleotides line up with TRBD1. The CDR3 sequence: CASSEGDRNEKLFF. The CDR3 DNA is TGTGCCAGCAGCGAGGGGGACAGAAATGAAAAACTGTTTTTT.